These T cell receptor beta chains were read from a single sample in a study of CD8+ T cells in alopecia areata. Sequencing used immunoSEQ multiplex PCR; TCRdb keeps in-frame clones, though not all of them. The top ten hold approximately 13% of the sample, which has some 150,000 clones, around 87% seen once. The sample consisted of CD8+ T cells sorted from blood, taken at week 4, from a patient treated with tofacitinib. The receptors stem from a human donor with alopecia areata. Each CDR3 is given without its conserved first and last residue.

j_call: TRBJ1-1
v_call: TRBV5-6
cdr3_aa: ASSLGGIEAF

j_call: TRBJ1-3
v_call: TRBV10-3
cdr3_aa: AITENSGNTIY

j_call: TRBJ1-5
v_call: TRBV4-1
cdr3_aa: ASSLTPGGNQPQH

j_call: TRBJ1-5
v_call: TRBV19
cdr3_aa: ASSIAPQGATYQPQH

j_call: TRBJ2-5
v_call: TRBV29-1
cdr3_aa: SVEGGTEETQY

j_call: TRBJ2-1
v_call: TRBV7-9
cdr3_aa: ASSGSGAGNEQF

j_call: TRBJ1-1
v_call: TRBV7-6
cdr3_aa: ASSLAEGPNTEAF

j_call: TRBJ2-4
v_call: TRBV27
cdr3_aa: ASSSARSPLRAKNIQY

j_call: TRBJ1-3
v_call: TRBV9
cdr3_aa: ASSVNGISGNTIY

j_call: TRBJ1-2
v_call: TRBV5-1
cdr3_aa: ASSLEGSSGGYT

j_call: TRBJ2-3
v_call: TRBV6-6
cdr3_aa: ASTPGGGADTQY